One and the same sample provided the 2 T cell receptor beta chains below, sequenced in a study of blood T cells in healthy people across ages. For the second PCR, which ran for about 6 to 11 cycles, a sample-barcoded 5' primer and a J-beta primer mix were used. Each CDR3 protein gets one entry after TCRdb re-called the 5' RACE reads with MiXCR. The sample lists about 1.1 million distinct CDR3 sequences, 35% to 40% occurring once. The sequenced sample consisted of blood. These receptors originate from a man younger than 30 in good health.

There are a few counts of this clonotype. CDR3 region: CASELIGTGEKLFF. CDR3 nucleotides: TGTGCCAGCGAGCTGATCGGGACAGGTGAAAAACTGTTTTTT. The chain combines TRBV6-2 or TRBV6-3 with TRBJ1-4, with TRBD1 identical over 8 bases. This CDR3 comprises 14 residues. Germline loops: CDR1 MNHEY, CDR2 SVGEGT. After removal of 8 bases from V and 7 bases from J, the junction contained 9 bases not matched to a gene.

The chain employs TRBV12-3 or TRBV12-4 and TRBJ2-5; D gene uncertain. The CDR3 totals 14 residues. The V end lost 1 base, the J end lost 5 bases, and 11 bases lay between the germline ends. In DNA, the CDR3 is TGTGCCAGCAGTTTAGAGGGTGTCGGGGAGACCCAGTACTTC. Translated: CASSLEGVGETQYF.